The 21 T cell receptor beta chains listed next were all sequenced from one sample in a study of T cell repertoires in cytomegalovirus infection. Antigen specificity for these receptors is unknown. TCRdb ran MiXCR on the reads and lists one entry per CDR3 protein. The sample carries fewer than 1,000,000 distinct CDR3 sequences, less than 40% recorded once. The source material was cultured CD8+ T cells from PBMCs, sampled from culture after CMV antigen stimulation. The receptors stem from a human donor in good health (CMV status not recorded). Some clones in this sample may be carry-over from other donors' samples.

The V and J genes are TRBV2 and TRBJ1-1; D not certain. The V end lost 6 bases, the J end lost 1 base, and 9 bases lay between the germline ends. Germline V lookup: CDR1 SNHLY, CDR2 FYNNEI. The CDR3 has 13 residues. CDR3 DNA: TGTGCCAGCAGACGGAGGGAGAACACTGAAGCTTTCTTT. Protein product: CASRRRENTEAFF.

The CDR3 sequence is CASSPLPREQYF. DNA for the CDR3: TGTGCCAGCAGCCCCCTCCCCCGCGAGCAGTACTTC. The J gene is TRBJ2-7, the V gene TRBV7-9; no reliable D call. V was pared by 5 bases and J by 6 bases, with 11 bases between. Germline V gene sequence: CDR1 SEHNR, CDR2 FQNEAQ (reference sequence). CDR3 size: 12 residues. The whole variable domain, remainder taken from reference TRBV7-9 and TRBJ2-7, is DTGVSQNPRHKITKRGQNVTFRCDPISEHNRLYWYRQTLGQGPEFLTYFQNEAQLEKSRLLSDRFSAERPKGSFSTLEIQRTEQGDSAMYLCASSPLPREQYFGPGTRLTVT.

In its sample, this clonotype was seen a few times. The chain joins TRBV6-5 to TRBJ1-1, with D unresolved. This CDR3 has 16 amino acids. Germline loops: CDR1 MNHEY, CDR2 SVGAGI. Trimming stripped 2 bases from V and 0 bases from J, with 13 bases between. CDR3 amino acids: CASSYRGRTMNTEAFF. The CDR3 DNA reads as TGTGCCAGCAGTTACCGTGGCAGGACGATGAACACTGAAGCTTTCTTT.

This sequence joins TRBV12-3 or TRBV12-4 and TRBJ1-2, with TRBD1 matching 11 bases. Trimming removed 5 bases from V and 8 bases from J; junction bases left unmatched: 7. This CDR3 has 14 residues. This CDR3 is CASSVDRGLGGYTF. The CDR3 DNA sequence: TGTGCCAGCAGTGTGGACAGGGGGCTGGGGGGCTACACCTTC.

This clonotype was seen a handful of times. The V gene is TRBV19, the J gene TRBJ1-1, with D maybe TRBD1 (6 bases). Germline V gene sequence: CDR1 LNHDA, CDR2 SQIVND (reference sequence). Trimming left V 9 bases short and J 2 bases short, with 13 bases between. The CDR3 covers 13 residues. The CDR3 bases are TGTGCCAGCTCAGGGGTACCCAACACTGAAGCTTTCTTT. This codes for CASSGVPNTEAFF.

The V gene is TRBV10-2, the J gene TRBJ2-7, with TRBD1 matching 9 bases. Trimming removed 9 bases from V and 7 bases from J; junction bases left unmatched: 7. CDR3 size: 12 residues. Looked up from germline, CDR1 is WSHSY and CDR2 is SAAADI. This chain's CDR3 is CASTDRGREQYF. For the CDR3, the DNA is TGCGCCAGTACGGACAGGGGCCGAGAGCAGTACTTC.

V is TRBV12-3 or TRBV12-4 and J is TRBJ2-2; 8 nucleotides match TRBD1. The CDR3 spans 19 residues. V trimming: 3 bases; J trimming: 6 bases; junction bases outside the gene matches: 18. The DNA for the CDR3 is TGTGCCAGCAGTTTCATCGTAGAAGTTAGGACAGGGCGCCCCGGGGAGCTGTTTTTT. Translated, it gives CASSFIVEVRTGRPGELFF.

J is TRBJ2-2 and V is TRBV12-3 or TRBV12-4, with 13 bases that match TRBD2. The CDR3 length is 17 residues. The V and J ends lost 5 bases and 1 base, in that order; junction bases with no gene match: 4. The CDR3, as DNA: TGTGCCAGCAGTACTAGCGGGGGGGCCGGGAACACCGGGGAGCTGTTTTTT. Protein sequence: CASSTSGGAGNTGELFF.

This clonotype was detected only a few times. The chain links TRBV7-6 to TRBJ1-6; D is undetermined. V was trimmed by 2 bases and J by 5 bases, leaving 7 bases between them. The CDR3 is 14 residues long. CDR1 is SGHVS, CDR2 FNYEAQ, per germline. The CDR3: CASSLRPNNSPLHF. The CDR3 region has the DNA TGTGCCAGCAGCTTAAGGCCCAATAATTCACCCCTCCACTTT.

The chain joins TRBV20-1 to TRBJ2-7; 9 nucleotides align to TRBD1. Germline-derived CDR1 and CDR2 are DFQATT and SNEGSKA (reference sequence). V shed 4 bases and J 7 bases; nucleotides not matched to a gene: 14. The CDR3 loop spans 15 amino acids. Here the CDR3 DNA reads TGCAGTGCTACCGACAGGGGGAATACTTTAGGGGAGCAGTACGTC. It codes for CSATDRGNTLGEQYV.

Notes on this clonotype: One end of the junction does not line up with germline, which may come from a read error. As DNA, the CDR3 is TGTGTCAGCACGGGACAGGGGAACTATGGCTACACCTTC. Translating gives CVSTGQGNYGYTF. The V gene is TRBV12-3 or TRBV12-4, the J gene TRBJ1-2; 10 nucleotides match TRBD1. This CDR3 is 13 amino acids long.

A note on this clonotype: A read error may account for a junction end that differs from germline. V is TRBV6-5 and J is TRBJ1-5, with TRBD1 as a possible D gene (5 bases). The CDR3 runs 14 residues. Germline lookup yields CDR1 MNHEY and CDR2 SVGAGI. CDR3 sequence: CASKKTVSGQAQHF. CDR3 bases: TGTGCCAGCAAAAAGACAGTCTCCGGTCAGGCCCAGCATTTT.

V usage is TRBV6-2 or TRBV6-3 and J usage is TRBJ1-1; D possibly corresponds to TRBD1 (5 bases). Germline V gene sequence: CDR1 MNHEY, CDR2 SVGEGT. The CDR3 runs to 15 residues. V was clipped by 9 bases and J by 2 bases, with 19 bases between them. The CDR3 DNA sequence: TGTGCCAGTATCACAGAGACACAGGTCAACACTGAAGCTTTCTTT. Protein: CASITETQVNTEAFF.

This clonotype came up many times. The V call is TRBV28, the J call TRBJ2-6; TRBD2 might be the D (6 bases). Trimming removed 5 bases from V and 0 bases from J, with 20 bases in between. Germline V gives CDR1 MDHEN, CDR2 SYDVKM. The CDR3 is made up of 19 amino acids. In DNA form, the CDR3 reads TGTGCCAGCAGTCCTCAAGGAGGGGCCGTTTCCTCTGGGGCCAACGTCCTGACTTTC. Translation gives CASSPQGGAVSSGANVLTF.

The chain joins TRBV12-3 or TRBV12-4 to TRBJ2-6; the match to TRBD1 covers 10 bases. CDR3 length: 18 residues. The ends lost 3 bases at V and 4 bases at J; junction bases unmatched: 9. CDR3 DNA sequence: TGTGCCAGCAGTTTGCCCGGGACAGGGGATTCCGGGGCCAACGTCCTGACTTTC. Translated: CASSLPGTGDSGANVLTF.

The rearrangement joins TRBV5-8 to TRBJ2-7; 7 bases agree with TRBD1. The CDR3 covers 16 residues. Per the germline V gene, CDR1 is SGHTS and CDR2 is YDEGEE. V trimming: 4 bases; J trimming: 2 bases; junction bases outside the gene matches: 12. This chain's CDR3 is CASSTGRQGWTYEQYF. The DNA of the CDR3 is TGTGCCAGCAGCACGGGACGACAGGGCTGGACCTACGAGCAGTACTTC.

V gene TRBV11-1 combines with J gene TRBJ1-2; D may be TRBD1 (5 bases). The ends were cut back, 5 bases at V and 6 bases at J, with 22 bases in the middle. Germline CDR1 SGHAT, CDR2 FQDESV (reference sequence). The CDR3 runs to 16 residues. This CDR3 is CASSIPGRSKDNGYTF. DNA for the CDR3: TGTGCCAGCAGCATCCCGGGTCGATCAAAGGACAATGGCTACACCTTC.

This clonotype was seen a few times. This chain uses TRBV19 with TRBJ1-2; possible D gene TRBD1, 6 bases. Germline lookup yields CDR1 LNHDA and CDR2 SQIVND (reference sequence). This CDR3 contains 15 residues. Trimming took off 3 bases at V and 6 bases at J, with 17 bases between the two ends. The CDR3 nucleotides are TGTGCCAGTAGTATCAATTCAGCGGGGGCTGATGGCTACACCTTC. Its translation is CASSINSAGADGYTF.

The chain links TRBV5-1 to TRBJ2-5, with 8 bases fitting TRBD2. Germline trimming cut 2 bases from V and 2 bases from J; bases unmatched to any gene: 11. The germline gives CDR1 SGHRS, CDR2 YFSETQ. The CDR3 spans 17 residues. CDR3 nucleotide sequence: TGCGCCAGCAGCTTCTACGGGGGGGTGTTCGGTCAAGAGACCCAGTACTTC. Translated: CASSFYGGVFGQETQYF.

This clonotype occurred many times. This chain links TRBV7-2 with TRBJ1-6, with D perhaps matching TRBD1 (5 bases). This CDR3 comprises 17 residues. Looked up from germline, CDR1 is SGHTA and CDR2 is FQGNSA. V was trimmed by 4 bases and J by 0 bases, leaving 13 bases between them. The CDR3 sequence is CASSSHWRGSYNSPLHF. DNA of the CDR3: TGTGCCAGCAGCTCCCATTGGAGGGGCTCCTATAATTCACCCCTCCACTTT.

The chain is built from TRBV29-1 and TRBJ1-2, with no clear D. Trimming removed 2 bases at V and 4 bases at J, with 11 bases between. Germline V gene data show CDR1 as SQVTM and CDR2 as ANQGSEA. CDR3 size: 13 residues. CDR3 in amino acids: CSVEFSGVYGYTF. The CDR3 DNA reads as TGCAGCGTTGAATTTTCTGGGGTCTATGGCTACACCTTC.